These 8 T cell receptor beta chains came from one sample sequenced in a study of blood T cell repertoires in COVID-19. TCRdb's table, derived via immunoSEQ multiplex PCR, lists solely in-frame clones and lacks some. The sample consists of 65,000 to 85,000 clones, 75% to 90% of them appearing once. Specimen: peripheral blood. These receptors originate from an elderly man with COVID-19, enrolled during active disease.

V is TRBV7-2 and J is TRBJ2-7; 9 bases map to TRBD2. J gave up 2 bases and V 1 base, and 12 bases lay outside the gene matches. Germline CDR1 and CDR2: SGHTA and FQGNSA. This CDR3 has 18 residues. The CDR3 region is CASSLEGAGGPITYEQYF. As DNA, the CDR3 is TGTGCCAGCAGCTTAGAGGGAGCGGGGGGCCCGATTACCTACGAGCAGTACTTC.

The chain is built from TRBV19 and TRBJ2-1; TRBD1 might be the D (5 bases). In germline, CDR1 is LNHDA, CDR2 SQIVND (reference sequence). The CDR3 is made up of 13 amino acids. The V gene lost 6 bases and the J gene lost 7 bases, with 13 bases spanning the gap. CDR3 coding DNA: TGTGCCAGTAGAATTGCAGGGTTAAATGAGCAGTTCTTC. Translation: CASRIAGLNEQFF.

The chain links TRBV7-9 to TRBJ1-1; D ambiguous. V lost 5 bases to trimming and J lost 0 bases, with 10 bases between them. Germline V lookup: CDR1 SEHNR, CDR2 FQNEAQ (reference sequence). CDR3 size: 14 residues. The CDR3 DNA is TGTGCCAGCAGCCCCGCGGGGATGAACACTGAAGCTTTCTTT. Amino acid sequence: CASSPAGMNTEAFF.

The chain joins TRBV14 to TRBJ1-1, with D uncertain. Deletions cut 2 bases from V and 0 bases from J, with 4 bases between. The CDR3 contains 13 residues. Germline CDR1 SGHDN, CDR2 FVKESK. The CDR3 DNA sequence: TGTGCCAGCAGCCAATACATGAACACTGAAGCTTTCTTT. Amino acids: CASSQYMNTEAFF.

The chain is built from TRBV4-1 and TRBJ1-4; no reliable D call. Trimming cost V 0 bases and J 5 bases, with 7 bases left between them. From germline, CDR1 is MGHRA and CDR2 YSYEKL. The CDR3 is 14 amino acids. DNA of the CDR3: TGCGCCAGCAGCCAAGATTCCGGGAATGAAAAACTGTTTTTT. Its translation is CASSQDSGNEKLFF.

The rearrangement uses TRBV2 and TRBJ2-5, with 12 bases aligning to TRBD1. V gave up 9 bases and J gave up 6 bases; unmatched junction bases: 23. The germline V gene has CDR1 SNHLY and CDR2 FYNNEI. CDR3 length: 19 residues. The CDR3: CASQSGTGTGGSVMKTQYF. For the CDR3, the DNA is TGTGCCAGTCAAAGCGGTACCGGGACAGGGGGCAGTGTTATGAAGACCCAGTACTTC.

There are many counts of this clone. This same CDR3 is encoded by further DNA sequences in the sample. This chain uses TRBV6-6 with TRBJ1-2; 8 bases are a match to TRBD1. This CDR3 is 15 amino acids long. Germline V gene lookup returns CDR1 MNHNY and CDR2 SVGAGI (reference sequence). With V trimmed by 0 bases and J by 6 bases, 6 bases remained unmatched. The CDR3 loop is CASSYSSGGLDGYTF. The DNA of the CDR3 is TGTGCCAGCAGTTACTCCTCAGGGGGCCTCGATGGCTACACCTTC.

This chain links TRBV3-1 (or the pseudogene TRBV3-2) with TRBJ1-1, with a weak D call TRBD1 (6 bases). Germline V gene sequence: CDR1 LGHDT, CDR2 YNNKEL (reference sequence). The CDR3 consists of 15 residues. V shed 0 bases and J shed 4 bases, with 12 bases lying between them. In DNA, the CDR3 is TGTGCCAGCAGCCAAGAGGGACAAGGGGGCACTGAAGCTTTCTTT. Translated, it gives CASSQEGQGGTEAFF.